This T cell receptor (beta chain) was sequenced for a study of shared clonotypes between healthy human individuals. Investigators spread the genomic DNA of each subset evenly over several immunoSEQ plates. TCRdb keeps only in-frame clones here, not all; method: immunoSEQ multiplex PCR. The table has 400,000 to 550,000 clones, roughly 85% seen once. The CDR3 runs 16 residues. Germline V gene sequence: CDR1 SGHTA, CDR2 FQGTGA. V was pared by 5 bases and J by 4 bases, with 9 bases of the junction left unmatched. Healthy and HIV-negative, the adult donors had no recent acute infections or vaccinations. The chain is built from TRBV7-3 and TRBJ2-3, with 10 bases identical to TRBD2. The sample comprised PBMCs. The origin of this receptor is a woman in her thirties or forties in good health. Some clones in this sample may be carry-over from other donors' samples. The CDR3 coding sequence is TGTGCCAGCAGCCCCACCGGGACTAGCGCCGCAGATACGCAGTATTTT. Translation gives CASSPTGTSAADTQYF.